This is a list of T cell receptor beta chains from one sample in a study of a mutant IDH1 vaccine in newly diagnosed glioma. Clones were read by immunoSEQ multiplex PCR, and TCRdb kept only the in-frame ones, dropping some. The repertoire holds 59,000 or so clones, with 75% to 95% as singletons. The source was PBMCs, collected from a glioma patient treated with radiotherapy, temozolomide or both. All receptors come from a man between 45 and 60 years old with glioma. The CDR3 runs from the conserved cysteine through the conserved F or W. The order of the fields is D gene, J gene, V gene, clone size, CDR3 DNA, CDR3 protein. D genes are given only for firm matches. Some rows mark clone size as missing; the rest say once, few, many or name a class of expanded clone.

>NA|TRBJ1-6|TRBV5-1|NA
TGCGCCAGCAGCTTAGGCGGCAGGGGTTCACCCCTCCACTTT
CASSLGGRGSPLHF
>NA|TRBJ2-1|TRBV9|NA
TGTGCCAGCGGGGCTCCGGGGGCTGAGGGGCAGTTCTTC
CASGAPGAEGQFF
>NA|TRBJ2-7|TRBV7-9|NA
TGTGCCAGCAGCTATGACAGAGACTCCTACGAGCAGTACTTC
CASSYDRDSYEQYF
>TRBD2|TRBJ2-2|TRBV5-1|NA
TGCGCCAGCATGGCGGGAGGGCGTACCGGGGAGCTGTTTTTT
CASMAGGRTGELFF
>NA|TRBJ2-2|TRBV9|few
TGTGCCAGCAGCGTAGCTTCGGGAGAGACCGGGGAGCTGTTTTTT
CASSVASGETGELFF
>NA|TRBJ1-3|TRBV4-3|NA
TGCGCCAGCAGCCAAGATCAGAACCTTGGAAACACCATATATTTT
CASSQDQNLGNTIYF
>TRBD2|TRBJ2-7|TRBV28|NA
TGTGCCAGCAGTCGACTCACTAGCGGGAACTCCTACGAGCAGTACTTC
CASSRLTSGNSYEQYF
>NA|TRBJ1-3|TRBV7-8|NA
TGTGCCAGCAGCCACGACATCCGGGCAGGTGGAAACACCATATATTTT
CASSHDIRAGGNTIYF
>NA|TRBJ2-7|TRBV28|NA
TGTGCCAGCAGTCCCATTGGACAGTACGAGCAGTACTTC
CASSPIGQYEQYF
>TRBD1|TRBJ1-1|TRBV7-6|NA
TGTGCCAGCAGCTTAGGAGGGTCCAGGGGGCGCGCTGCCCGGGAAGCTTTCTTT
CASSLGGSRGRAAREAFF
>NA|TRBJ2-5|TRBV6-1|once
TGTGCCAGCAGTGAAAGGGGGAGGGACCAAGAGACCCAGTACTTC
CASSERGRDQETQYF
>NA|TRBJ2-2|TRBV9|NA
TGTGCCAGCAGCGTAGCCCCTGGCAGGGCCACCGGGGAGCTGTTTTTT
CASSVAPGRATGELFF
>TRBD2|TRBJ2-5|TRBV28|NA
TGTGCCAGCGGGAGGGCCGGGGAGACCCAGTACTTC
CASGRAGETQYF
>TRBD1|TRBJ1-1|TRBV18|NA
TGTGCCAGCTCATCAGGGGGGAACACTGAAGCTTTCTTT
CASSSGGNTEAFF
>NA|TRBJ1-2|TRBV5-5|NA
TGTGCCAGCAGCGCGGACAGAACTAACTATGGCTACACCTTC
CASSADRTNYGYTF
>NA|TRBJ2-2|TRBV6-5|NA
TGTGCCAGCAGTTACTCGAAGGGCGGGGAGCTGTTTTTT
CASSYSKGGELFF
>TRBD1|TRBJ2-2|TRBV9|NA
TGTGCCAGCAGCGTCTTACCCGGGACAGCCAACACCGGGGAGCTGTTTTTT
CASSVLPGTANTGELFF
>NA|TRBJ1-6|TRBV6-5|NA
TGTGCCAGCCACACCCAACGTTCACCCCTCCACTTT
CASHTQRSPLHF
>NA|TRBJ1-6|TRBV30|NA
TGTGCCTGCTCTCTTCCGGGCGTGTCCTATAATTCACCCCTCCACTTT
CACSLPGVSYNSPLHF
>TRBD1|TRBJ2-7|TRBV5-4|NA
TGTGCCAGCAGCTTGGCACGACAGGGGGAGTACTTC
CASSLARQGEYF
>TRBD2|TRBJ2-5|TRBV5-4|NA
TGTGCCAGCAGCGATAGCGGGGGCCCCTCACGGATTCAGTACTTC
CASSDSGGPSRIQYF
>NA|TRBJ2-3|TRBV9|NA
TGTGCCAGCAGCGTCCCGAGGACGGGAAGCACAGATACGCAGTATTTT
CASSVPRTGSTDTQYF
>NA|TRBJ1-4|TRBV19|NA
TGTGCCAGTAGTACGCGCACAGGGACTAATGAAAAACTGTTTTTT
CASSTRTGTNEKLFF
>NA|TRBJ1-1|TRBV30|NA
TGTGCCTGGAGTGTACGGTGGGTGGGGAACACTGAAGCTTTCTTT
CAWSVRWVGNTEAFF
>NA|TRBJ2-5|TRBV5-4|NA
TGTGCCAGCAGCTTTACAGGCCGAGAGACCCAGTACTTC
CASSFTGRETQYF
>NA|TRBJ2-3|TRBV28|NA
TGTGCCAGCAGTCTCTCGCGTCTCGGGACGGAAAGCACAGATACGCAGTATTTT
CASSLSRLGTESTDTQYF
>NA|TRBJ2-7|TRBV5-1|once
TGCGCCAGCAGTAGGAACGAGCAGTACTTC
CASSRNEQYF
>TRBD1|TRBJ1-5|TRBV19|NA
TGTGCCAGTACGTGGACAGGGCGTCAGCCCCAGCATTTT
CASTWTGRQPQHF
>TRBD1|TRBJ1-1|TRBV4-2|once
TGTGCCAGCAGCCTAGGACAGGGGATAACTGAAGCTTTCTTT
CASSLGQGITEAFF
>NA|TRBJ2-3|TRBV6-4|NA
TGTGCCAGCAGTGCAGGGTATGGAGATACGCAGTATTTT
CASSAGYGDTQYF
>TRBD2|TRBJ2-1|TRBV9|NA
TGTGCCAGCAGCGTAGGGTCTAGCGGGGTGAATGAGCAGTTCTTC
CASSVGSSGVNEQFF
>TRBD1|TRBJ2-2|TRBV2|NA
TGTGCCAGCAGTGGCGGGACAGGGAAGTCCGGGGAGCTGTTTTTT
CASSGGTGKSGELFF
>TRBD1|TRBJ2-5|TRBV9|NA
TGTGCCAGCAGCGTAGGGACAGGGGGGCGGGAGACCCAGTACTTC
CASSVGTGGRETQYF
>TRBD1|TRBJ1-1|TRBV19|NA
TGTGCCAGTACCTCGGGACAGGGCAGGGCGAACACTGAAGCTTTCTTT
CASTSGQGRANTEAFF
>NA|TRBJ2-3|TRBV2|NA
TGTGCCAGCTTGGGCGCTTGGACGCAGTATTTT
CASLGAWTQYF
>NA|TRBJ2-6|TRBV7-9|NA
TGTGCCAGCACCCTGGGGGCATCTGGGGCCAACGTCCTGACTTTC
CASTLGASGANVLTF
>TRBD2|TRBJ2-7|TRBV4-1|once
TGCGCCAGCAGCCAAAGGTCTAGCGGCTCCTACGAGCAGTACTTC
CASSQRSSGSYEQYF
>TRBD2|TRBJ2-3|TRBV27|NA
TGTGCCAGCAGTTTGTATGGGACTAGCGGAAACACAGATACGCAGTATTTT
CASSLYGTSGNTDTQYF
>NA|TRBJ1-1|TRBV14|NA
TGTGCCAGCAGCCAAGATCAAGGATATGAAGCTTTCTTT
CASSQDQGYEAFF
>NA|TRBJ2-7|TRBV4-1|NA
TGCGCCAGCAGCGCCAGGCTTAGCTACGAGCAGTACTTC
CASSARLSYEQYF
>TRBD1|TRBJ1-4|TRBV18|NA
TGTGCCAGCTCAGCGGGACAGAAAAATGAAAAACTGTTTTTT
CASSAGQKNEKLFF
>NA|TRBJ2-1|TRBV9|few
TGTGCCAGCAGCGTAATAGGACAGTGGGACAATGAGCAGTTCTTC
CASSVIGQWDNEQFF
>NA|TRBJ1-2|TRBV5-6|NA
TGTGCCAGCAGCTTGTGGCCGGCTCCTAGCTATGGCTACACCTTC
CASSLWPAPSYGYTF
>NA|TRBJ2-7|TRBV5-1|NA
TGCGCCAGCAGCTACATGGACAGCACCTCCTACGAGCAGTACTTC
CASSYMDSTSYEQYF
>TRBD1|TRBJ2-7|TRBV5-1|NA
TGCGCCAGCGCTTGGGGACAGGGATCATACGAGCAGTACTTC
CASAWGQGSYEQYF
>NA|TRBJ2-3|TRBV11-2|few
TGTGCCAGCAGCCAAGAAGGGCACACAGATACGCAGTATTTT
CASSQEGHTDTQYF
>TRBD1|TRBJ2-7|TRBV6-5|NA
TGTGCCAGCAGTTCCCCCGGGACAGGTACCGGCGAGCAGTACTTC
CASSSPGTGTGEQYF